This TCR beta chain was captured by sequencing in a study of blood T cell repertoires in COVID-19. Study details: Nucleic acid was either cDNA or gDNA, and it came from T cells, B-cell-depleted T cells, or PBMCs.

Produced via immunoSEQ multiplex PCR; TCRdb's table is partial and in-frame only. The table records 60,000 to 85,000 clones, 74% of them present only once. Per germline, CDR1 SGHRS and CDR2 YFSETQ. The CDR3 has 15 residues. The V segment lost 9 bases and the J segment 8 bases; nucleotides outside the gene matches: 19. The TCR sequence derives from a human donor with acute or convalescent COVID-19. The donor label of this sample is uncertain. Sequencing was performed on peripheral blood. This chain uses TRBV5-1 with TRBJ1-2; TRBD1 aligns across 7 bases. The CDR3, as DNA: TGCGCCACTAAGCCTCACCTGGGACAGACTCGGGGCTACACCTTC. This gives the protein CATKPHLGQTRGYTF.